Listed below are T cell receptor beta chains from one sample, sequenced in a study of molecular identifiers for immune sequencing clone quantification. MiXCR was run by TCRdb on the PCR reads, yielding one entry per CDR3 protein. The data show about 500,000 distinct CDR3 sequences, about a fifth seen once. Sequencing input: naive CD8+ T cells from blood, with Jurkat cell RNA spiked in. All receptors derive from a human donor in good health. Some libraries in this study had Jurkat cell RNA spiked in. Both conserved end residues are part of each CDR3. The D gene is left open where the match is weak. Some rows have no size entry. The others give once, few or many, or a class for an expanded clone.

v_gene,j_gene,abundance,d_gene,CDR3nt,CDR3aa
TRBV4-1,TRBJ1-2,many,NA,TGCGCCAGCAGCCAAGATCGGGGGGGCGCAGGTGGCTACACCTTC,CASSQDRGGAGGYTF
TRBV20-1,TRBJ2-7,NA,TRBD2,TGCAGTGCTAGAGATCACGCAGGGCTGACTAGCGGGAGCCGCCTGGTCCCGGACGAGCAGTACTTC,CSARDHAGLTSGSRLVPDEQYF
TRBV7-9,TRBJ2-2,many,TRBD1,TGTGCCAGCGGAGTGGGGAGAGACAGGGCCCCGAACACCGGGGAGCTGTTTTTT,CASGVGRDRAPNTGELFF
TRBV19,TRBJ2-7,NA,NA,TGTGCCAGTACCCCGGACGGCTACGAGCAGTACTTC,CASTPDGYEQYF
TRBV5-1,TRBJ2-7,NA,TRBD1,TGCGCCAGCAGCTATTACAGGGGCTACGAGCAGTACTTC,CASSYYRGYEQYF
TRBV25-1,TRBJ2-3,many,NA,TGTGCCAGCAGTGCCTCCTATACAGATACGCAGTATTTT,CASSASYTDTQYF
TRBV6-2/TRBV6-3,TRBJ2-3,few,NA,TGTGCCAGCAGTTTGGCCTGGGGCACAGATACGCAGTATTTT,CASSLAWGTDTQYF
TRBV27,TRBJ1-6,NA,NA,TGTGCCAGCAGTGCTCCCACAGGAAATCGGCTACTTTCACCCCTCCACTTT,CASSAPTGNRLLSPLHF
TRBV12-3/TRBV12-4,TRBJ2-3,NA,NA,TGTGCCAGCAGTTTCTATGGGACCGCAGATACGCAGTATTTT,CASSFYGTADTQYF
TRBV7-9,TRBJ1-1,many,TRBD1,TGTGCCAGCAGCCCCACAGGGGGAGGCACTGAAGCTTTCTTT,CASSPTGGGTEAFF
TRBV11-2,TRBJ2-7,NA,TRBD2,TGTGCCAGCAGCCACAGCACCGGGACTAGCGGTGGCCCCTACGAGCAGTACTTC,CASSHSTGTSGGPYEQYF